Here is one T cell receptor (beta chain) with its context. This entry is derived from a study of blood T cell repertoires in COVID-19. Study details: Sources were T cells, B-cell-depleted T cells, or PBMCs; the material itself was cDNA or gDNA.

V gave up 6 bases and J gave up 5 bases; unmatched junction bases: 9. The CDR3 extends over 15 amino acids. Germline CDR1 and CDR2: SNHLY and FYNNEI. Original processing methods: It was from reference gene primer amplification that nucleated cell counts were estimated. Assay: immunoSEQ multiplex PCR; the TCRdb copy retains only in-frame clones and omits some. V, J and clone size reflect that table, while D and trimming were determined from the DNA. Of a few hundred thousand clones listed, 85% to 90% are singletons. V is TRBV2 and J is TRBJ1-5; 8 bases align to TRBD1. Sequences were obtained from peripheral blood. The sequence was collected from a woman aged 25-40 years with COVID-19, enrolled during active disease. CDR3 nucleotides: TGTGCCAGCAGACCCAGCCAGGGGGCCCATCAGCCCCAGCATTTT. Its protein product is CASRPSQGAHQPQHF.